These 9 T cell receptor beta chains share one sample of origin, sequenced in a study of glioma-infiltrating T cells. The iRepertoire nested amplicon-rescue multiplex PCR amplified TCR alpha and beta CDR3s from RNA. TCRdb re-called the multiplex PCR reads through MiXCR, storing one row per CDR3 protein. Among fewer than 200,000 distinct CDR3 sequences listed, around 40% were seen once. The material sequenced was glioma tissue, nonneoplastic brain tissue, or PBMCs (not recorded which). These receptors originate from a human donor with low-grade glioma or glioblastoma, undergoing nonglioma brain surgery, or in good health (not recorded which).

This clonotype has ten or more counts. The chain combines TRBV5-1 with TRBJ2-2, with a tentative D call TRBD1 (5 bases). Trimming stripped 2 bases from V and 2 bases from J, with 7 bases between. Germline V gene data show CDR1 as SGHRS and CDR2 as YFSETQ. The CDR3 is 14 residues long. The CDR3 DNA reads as TGCGCCAGCAGCTTAGACAGTAACACCGGGGAGCTGTTTTTT. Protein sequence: CASSLDSNTGELFF.

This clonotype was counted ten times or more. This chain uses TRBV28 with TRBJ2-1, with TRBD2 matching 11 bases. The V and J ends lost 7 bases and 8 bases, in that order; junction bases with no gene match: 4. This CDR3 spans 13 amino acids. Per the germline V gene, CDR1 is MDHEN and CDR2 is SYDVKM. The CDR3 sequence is CASMTSGTYEQFF. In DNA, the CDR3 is TGTGCCAGCATGACTAGCGGGACATATGAGCAGTTCTTC.

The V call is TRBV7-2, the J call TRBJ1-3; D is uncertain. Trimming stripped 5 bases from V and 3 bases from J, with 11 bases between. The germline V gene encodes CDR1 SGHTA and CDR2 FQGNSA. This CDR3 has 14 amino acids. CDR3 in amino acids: CASSPVNSGNTIYF. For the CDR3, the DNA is TGTGCCAGCAGCCCAGTAAACAGTGGAAACACCATATATTTT.

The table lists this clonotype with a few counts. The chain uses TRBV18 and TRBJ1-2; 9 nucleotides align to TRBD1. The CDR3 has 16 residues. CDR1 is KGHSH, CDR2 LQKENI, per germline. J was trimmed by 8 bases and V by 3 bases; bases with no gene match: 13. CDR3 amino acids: CASSPSQGQGRGGYTF. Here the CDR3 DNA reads TGTGCCAGCTCACCGAGCCAAGGACAGGGGAGAGGCGGCTACACCTTC.

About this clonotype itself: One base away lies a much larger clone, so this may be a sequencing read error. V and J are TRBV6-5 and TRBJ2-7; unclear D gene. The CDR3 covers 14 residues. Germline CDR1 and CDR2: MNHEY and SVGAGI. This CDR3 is CTSSESVFPYEQYF. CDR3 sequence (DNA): TGCACCAGCAGTGAGTCTGTCTTCCCCTACGAGCAGTACTTC.

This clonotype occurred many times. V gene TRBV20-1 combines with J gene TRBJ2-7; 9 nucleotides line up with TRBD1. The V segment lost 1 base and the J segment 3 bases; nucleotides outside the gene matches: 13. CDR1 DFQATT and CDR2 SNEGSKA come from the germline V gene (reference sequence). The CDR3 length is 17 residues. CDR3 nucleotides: TGCAGTGCTAGAGGGACAGGGGCTTCTAACGGGATCTACGAGCAGTACTTC. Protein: CSARGTGASNGIYEQYF.

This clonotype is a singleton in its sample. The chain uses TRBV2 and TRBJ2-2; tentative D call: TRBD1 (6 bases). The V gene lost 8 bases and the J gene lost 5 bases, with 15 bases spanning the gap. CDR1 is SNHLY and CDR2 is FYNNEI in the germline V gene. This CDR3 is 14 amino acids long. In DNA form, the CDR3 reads TGTGCCAGCTACTTCACAGGGATGACCGGGGAGCTGTTTTTT. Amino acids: CASYFTGMTGELFF.

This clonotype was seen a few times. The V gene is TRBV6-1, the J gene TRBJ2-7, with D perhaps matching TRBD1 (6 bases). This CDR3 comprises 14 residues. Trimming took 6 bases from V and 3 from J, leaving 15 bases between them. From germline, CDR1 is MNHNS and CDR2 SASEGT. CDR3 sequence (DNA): TGTGCCAGCAGGGGGGCCCCCGAAGGCTACGAGCAGTACTTC. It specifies CASRGAPEGYEQYF.

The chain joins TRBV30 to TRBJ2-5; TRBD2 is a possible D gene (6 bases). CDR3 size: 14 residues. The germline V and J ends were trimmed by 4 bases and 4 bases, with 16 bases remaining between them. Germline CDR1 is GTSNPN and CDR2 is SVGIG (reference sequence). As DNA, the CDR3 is TGTGCCTGGAAGTTTGGCAGGGAGGTAGAGACCCAGTACTTC. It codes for CAWKFGREVETQYF.